The sequence of this T cell receptor (beta chain) was determined in a study of blood T cell repertoires in COVID-19. Study-wide background: Researchers got acute and convalescent COVID-19 samples from the United States, Italy and Spain.

The CDR3 is made up of 14 amino acids. The V end was cut by 4 bases, the J end by 4 bases, with 13 bases between. Germline V gives CDR1 MNHEY, CDR2 SVGAGI. TCRdb's copy holds only in-frame clones and misses some; the assay was immunoSEQ multiplex PCR. The table has under 250,000 clones, almost 85% seen once. Those enrolled, adults aged roughly 18 to 89 years, came from around 24 US areas. The rearrangement joins TRBV6-5 to TRBJ1-2; a possible D gene is TRBD1 (6 bases). This clonotype was obtained from a woman aged 50 to 60 with acute COVID-19. The sample taken for sequencing was PBMCs or T cells enriched from blood (not recorded which). The DNA for the CDR3 is TGTGCCAGCAGTTCCGGACAGAGGACCTATGGCTACACCTTC. It is translated as CASSSGQRTYGYTF.